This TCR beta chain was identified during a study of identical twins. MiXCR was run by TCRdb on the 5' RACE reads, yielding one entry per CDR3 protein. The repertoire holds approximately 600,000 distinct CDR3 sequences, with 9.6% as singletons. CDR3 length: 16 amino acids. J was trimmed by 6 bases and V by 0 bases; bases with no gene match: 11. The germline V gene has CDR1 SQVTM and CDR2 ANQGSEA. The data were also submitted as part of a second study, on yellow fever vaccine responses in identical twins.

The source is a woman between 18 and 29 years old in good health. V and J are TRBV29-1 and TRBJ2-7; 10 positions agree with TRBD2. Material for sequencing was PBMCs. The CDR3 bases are TGCAGCGTTGAAGATCTCGGGGCTAGCGGGAGTTCCGAGCAGTACTTC. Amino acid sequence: CSVEDLGASGSSEQYF.